Below, 12 T cell receptor beta chains from the same sample are listed, as sequenced in a study of blood T cells in healthy people across ages (dated by TCRdb to between 2015 and 2016). The library was obtained by 5' RACE. Sequencing was performed on an Illumina HiSeq 2500. A second PCR of 7 to 11 cycles was performed with a sample-barcoded 5' primer and a J-beta primer mix. TCRdb applied fastp at Q25 and MiXCR to the public reads, then kept only in-frame beta chains. Rows merge per CDR3 protein into single entries with the most common DNA and genes. The sample yields about 640,000 distinct CDR3 sequences; approximately 40% were counted once. The biggest ten clones account for roughly 30% of the sample. The sequencing sample was made of blood. These receptors came from an elderly man in good health.

Of note for this clonotype: Relative to the germline gene, one junction end is altered; a read error may explain this. The chain employs TRBV4-2 and TRBJ2-6; 7 bases are a match to TRBD2. The germline V gene has CDR1 LGHNA and CDR2 YNFKEQ. CDR3 length: 18 amino acids. CDR3 nucleotides: TGTGCCAGCAGTCAAGATTTGCGGGGGACCACTGGGGCCAACGTCCTGACTTTC. It translates to CASSQDLRGTTGANVLTF.

CDR3 nucleotide sequence: TGTGCCAGCAGCGCACCACAGAAGTATGGCTACACCTTC. Protein: CASSAPQKYGYTF. The chain carries TRBV9 and TRBJ1-2; D call uncertain. Trimming removed 3 bases from V and 5 bases from J, with 11 bases in between. Germline CDR1 is SGDLS and CDR2 is YYNGEE. The CDR3 runs to 13 residues.

This clonotype was found a few times. The rearrangement links TRBV7-2 to TRBJ2-5, with D hard to call. Trimming pared 1 base from V and 6 bases from J, leaving 12 bases between. This CDR3 region has 14 residues. Germline loops: CDR1 SGHTA, CDR2 FQGNSA. CDR3 coding DNA: TGTGCCAGCAGCTTAGGGTTGGGTCGGAAGACCCAGTACTTC. It is translated as CASSLGLGRKTQYF.

The chain recombines TRBV7-8 with TRBJ2-1, with D perhaps being TRBD1 or TRBD2 (6 bases each). This CDR3 is 15 amino acids long. The V gene lost 5 bases and the J gene lost 4 bases, with 15 bases spanning the gap. Per the germline V gene, CDR1 is SGHVS and CDR2 is FQNEAQ. The chain's CDR3 is CASSAGRGAYNEQFF. The CDR3 DNA sequence: TGTGCCAGCAGCGCAGGAAGGGGGGCGTACAATGAGCAGTTCTTC.

With regard to this clonotype: One base away lies a much larger clone, so this may be a sequencing read error. V and J are TRBV29-1 and TRBJ2-7, with 7 positions matching TRBD1. The CDR3 has 12 amino acids. CDR1 and CDR2 from the germline V gene are SQVTM and ANQGSEA. V lost 5 bases, J lost 4 bases, and 5 bases stayed unmatched. Written as DNA, the CDR3 is TGCAGCGTTTTACAGGGGCGTTACGAGCAGTACTTC. Protein: CSVLQGRYEQYF.

This clonotype was counted between two and nine times. The chain is built from TRBV21-1 and TRBJ2-1; the D call TRBD2 from the table was never checked on the DNA. TRBV21-1 is classified as a pseudogene. The CDR3 sequence is 20 residues long. The CDR3 region is CASNPPSRLAGEVAYNEQFF. CDR3 sequence (DNA): TGTGCCAGCAACCCTCCCTCCCGACTAGCGGGAGAGGTAGCCTACAATGAGCAGTTCTTC.

In its sample, this clonotype was seen many times. The chain couples TRBV2 to TRBJ1-5; possibly TRBD1 for D (6 bases). The V gene lost 2 bases and the J gene lost 3 bases, with 8 bases spanning the gap. Germline CDR1 is SNHLY and CDR2 is FYNNEI. There are 14 residues in the CDR3. The CDR3 DNA reads TGTGCCAGCAGTGAAACAGGGTTCAATCAGCCCCAGCATTTT. This sequence encodes CASSETGFNQPQHF.

This clonotype was observed a few times. The chain has TRBV9 and TRBJ2-2, with D possibly being TRBD1 (6 bases). CDR1 and CDR2 (germline): SGDLS, YYNGEE. V gave up 3 bases and J gave up 6 bases, with 12 bases separating them. This CDR3 region has 14 residues. CDR3 protein: CASSGRTVAGELFF. DNA for the CDR3: TGTGCCAGCAGCGGGAGGACAGTTGCCGGGGAGCTGTTTTTT.

This clonotype was seen more than once but under ten times. J is TRBJ2-7 and V is TRBV20-1, with 8 positions matching TRBD2. Per germline, CDR1 DFQATT and CDR2 SNEGSKA (reference sequence). This CDR3 has 13 amino acids. The V and J ends lost 3 bases and 5 bases, in that order; junction bases with no gene match: 6. CDR3 sequence reads: CSASRSREDEQYF. The CDR3 nucleotides are TGCAGTGCTAGTAGGTCGCGGGAGGACGAGCAGTACTTC.

The sample holds a few counts of this clonotype. V gene TRBV5-1 combines with J gene TRBJ1-5; weak D call: TRBD1 (6 bases). Per germline, CDR1 SGHRS and CDR2 YFSETQ. This CDR3 is 14 amino acids long. Trimming took 4 bases from V and 8 from J, leaving 16 bases between them. The DNA of the CDR3 is TGCGCCAGCAGCGCCCAGGGGCTAGAAGAGCCCCAGCATTTT. Translation: CASSAQGLEEPQHF.

A word on this clonotype: With a much larger clone just one base away, this may be a read error. The gene calls are TRBV12-3 or TRBV12-4 and TRBJ2-1, with D perhaps TRBD2 (6 bases). The V and J ends lost 7 bases and 10 bases respectively, with 23 bases between them. The CDR3 runs 15 residues. Here the CDR3 DNA reads TGTGCCAGCACCGTTGGGGGGATAGTCTCCTACGAGCAGTTCTTC. Encoded protein: CASTVGGIVSYEQFF.

This clonotype was counted a few times. V and J are TRBV7-2 and TRBJ1-4, with 8 bases fitting TRBD1. The CDR3 is made up of 16 amino acids. Germline CDR1 and CDR2: SGHTA and FQGNSA. The V gene end was trimmed by 0 bases and the J gene end by 8 bases; junction bases not matched to a gene: 8. CDR3 sequence: CASSLAGQGSLEKLFF. The CDR3 DNA follows: TGTGCCAGCAGCTTAGCCGGACAGGGATCATTGGAAAAACTGTTTTTT.